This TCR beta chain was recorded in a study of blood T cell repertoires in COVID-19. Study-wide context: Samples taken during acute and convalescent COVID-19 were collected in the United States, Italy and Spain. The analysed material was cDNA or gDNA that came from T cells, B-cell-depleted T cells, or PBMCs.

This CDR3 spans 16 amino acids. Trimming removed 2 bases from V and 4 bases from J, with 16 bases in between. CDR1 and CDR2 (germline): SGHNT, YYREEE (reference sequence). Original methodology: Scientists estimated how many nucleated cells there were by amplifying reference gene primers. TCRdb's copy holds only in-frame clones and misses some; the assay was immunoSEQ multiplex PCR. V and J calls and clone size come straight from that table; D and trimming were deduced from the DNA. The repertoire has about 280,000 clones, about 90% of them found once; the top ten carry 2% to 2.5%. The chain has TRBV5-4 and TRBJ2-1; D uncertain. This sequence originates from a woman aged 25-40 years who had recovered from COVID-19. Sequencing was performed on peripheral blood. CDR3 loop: CASSFGVGSEYNEQFF. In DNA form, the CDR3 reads TGTGCCAGCAGCTTCGGTGTCGGGTCAGAATACAATGAGCAGTTCTTC. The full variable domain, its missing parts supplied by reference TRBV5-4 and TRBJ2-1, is ETGVTQSPTHLIKTRGQQVTLRCSSQSGHNTVSWYQQALGQGPQFIFQYYREEENGRGNFPPRFSGLQFPNYSSELNVNALELDDSALYLCASSFGVGSEYNEQFFGPGTRLTVL.